Presented here are 15 T cell receptor beta chains from one specimen sequenced in a study of T cell responses to AZD1222 COVID-19 vaccine. Profiling relied on immunoSEQ multiplex PCR, and the TCRdb table lists in-frame clones only, not all of them. The table includes under 75,000 clones, around 84% detected once. The sequences come from peripheral blood, collected on day 0 of AZD1222 vaccination. The receptors come from an adult in good health.

The CDR3 spells CASSDLRTGSGNTIYF. The CDR3 DNA is TGTGCCAGCAGTGACCTCAGGACAGGGTCTGGAAACACCATATATTTT. The J gene is TRBJ1-3, the V gene TRBV6-1, with 8 bases fitting TRBD1. The CDR3 contains 16 residues. Trimming cost V 3 bases and J 1 base; bases outside gene matches: 5. Germline loops: CDR1 MNHNS, CDR2 SASEGT.

The CDR3 reads CASSPGAGTYEQYF. CDR3 in DNA: TGTGCCAGCAGCCCCGGGGCAGGAACCTACGAGCAGTACTTC. The rearrangement links TRBV7-9 to TRBJ2-7; D is perhaps TRBD1 or TRBD2 (5 bases each). Germline V gene sequence: CDR1 SEHNR, CDR2 FQNEAQ (reference sequence). V was clipped by 5 bases and J by 2 bases, with 13 bases between them. The length of the CDR3 is 14 residues.

The chain recombines TRBV12-5 with TRBJ1-1; TRBD1 matches 8 bases. CDR1 and CDR2 (germline): LGHNT, FRNRAP. V gave up 3 bases and J gave up 4 bases; unmatched junction bases: 4. The CDR3 is 14 residues long. As DNA, the CDR3 is TGTGCTAGTGGTTTCGGACAGGGCGGCACTGAAGCTTTCTTT. It yields the protein CASGFGQGGTEAFF.

This sequence joins TRBV6-5 and TRBJ2-2, with 7 bases fitting TRBD1. The CDR3 extends over 16 amino acids. The trim removed 2 bases at V and 1 base at J, leaving 4 bases unmatched. Germline CDR1 is MNHEY and CDR2 is SVGAGI. The CDR3 DNA reads as TGTGCCAGCAGTTACAAGGGGACAGTGAACACCGGGGAGCTGTTTTTT. The encoded protein is CASSYKGTVNTGELFF.

The chain has TRBV2 and TRBJ2-7; 7 bases align to TRBD2. Trimming at V came to 7 bases and at J to 5 bases, leaving 5 bases not matched to a gene. The CDR3 spans 12 residues. Germline-derived CDR1 and CDR2 are SNHLY and FYNNEI. This chain's CDR3 is CASNLGGHEQYF. DNA for the CDR3: TGTGCCAGCAACTTGGGAGGGCACGAGCAGTACTTC.

The chain combines TRBV29-1 with TRBJ1-2; D is unresolved. The CDR3 consists of 11 residues. V was clipped by 7 bases and J by 2 bases, with 8 bases between them. Germline assignment: CDR1 SQVTM and CDR2 ANQGSEA. Written as DNA, the CDR3 is TGCAGCGCTGGGGAGAACTATGGCTACACCTTC. Translating it yields CSAGENYGYTF.

The chain links TRBV19 to TRBJ1-1, with 8 bases matching TRBD1. The V gene's germline CDR1 is LNHDA and CDR2 SQIVND (reference sequence). The CDR3 has 13 amino acids. J was trimmed by 9 bases and V by 9 bases; bases with no gene match: 12. The DNA of the CDR3 is TGTGCCAGCATTTGGACAGGGAAGGAACAAGCTTTCTTT. This gives the protein CASIWTGKEQAFF.

The rearrangement uses TRBV19 and TRBJ1-1; no clear D gene. This CDR3 contains 13 residues. Trimming left V 5 bases short and J 4 bases short, with 11 bases between. CDR1 is LNHDA and CDR2 is SQIVND in the germline V gene (reference sequence). The CDR3 DNA reads TGTGCCAGTAGTTATAGAGGAGGCACTGAAGCTTTCTTT. Residues: CASSYRGGTEAFF.

The CDR3: CASSLPGYEQYF. CDR3 nucleotide sequence: TGTGCCAGCAGTCTCCCGGGTTACGAGCAGTACTTC. The rearrangement uses TRBV5-4 and TRBJ2-7; D unclear. V shed 5 bases and J shed 4 bases, with 10 bases lying between them. The germline gives CDR1 SGHNT, CDR2 YYREEE (reference sequence). This CDR3 is 12 amino acids long.

This clone was detected once. This chain links TRBV3-1 (or the pseudogene TRBV3-2) with TRBJ1-3, with D possibly TRBD1 on 6 matching bases. V lost 6 bases and J lost 3, with 15 bases in between. From germline, CDR1 is LGHDT and CDR2 YNNKEL (reference sequence). This CDR3 comprises 15 residues. In DNA, the CDR3 is TGTGCCAGCAGGGCCGGGACAATCAATGGAAACACCATATATTTT. Amino acids: CASRAGTINGNTIYF.

The J gene is TRBJ1-2, the V gene TRBV11-2; TRBD1 matches 9 bases. CDR3 length: 14 amino acids. The V gene's germline CDR1 is SGHAT and CDR2 FQNNGV. The trim removed 5 bases at V and 4 bases at J, leaving 5 bases unmatched. In nucleotides, the CDR3 is TGTGCCAGCAGCCCAGGGACAGGGTCCTATGGCTACACCTTC. Translation gives CASSPGTGSYGYTF.

In this sample, this clone turned up a few times. DNA for the CDR3: TGTGCCAGCAGCTTGCTAACGACAGGGGCCGAGCAGTACTTC. Protein product: CASSLLTTGAEQYF. The V and J genes are TRBV5-4 and TRBJ2-7; 8 bases are a match to TRBD1. The CDR3 extends over 14 amino acids. Germline CDR1 reads SGHNT; CDR2 reads YYREEE (reference sequence). V shed 1 base, J shed 6 bases, and the junction held 6 bases outside the gene matches.

V is TRBV6-6 and J is TRBJ1-6; D remains unclear. V gave up 2 bases and J gave up 12 bases, with 8 bases separating them. This CDR3 is built from 12 residues. The germline V gene encodes CDR1 MNHNY and CDR2 SVGAGI (reference sequence). CDR3 protein: CASSYAAVPLHF. As DNA, the CDR3 is TGTGCCAGCAGTTACGCCGCCGTACCCCTCCACTTT.

This rearrangement joins TRBV15 to TRBJ2-5; 11 nucleotides align to TRBD2. The germline gives CDR1 LNHNV, CDR2 YYDKDF (reference sequence). Trimming at V came to 4 bases and at J to 0 bases, leaving 4 bases not matched to a gene. The CDR3 is 16 amino acids. For the CDR3, the DNA is TGTGCCACCAGCAACCTAGCGGGGGGAAACCAAGAGACCCAGTACTTC. This sequence encodes CATSNLAGGNQETQYF.

The chain uses TRBV6-4 and TRBJ1-2; D gene unclear. The CDR3 totals 15 residues. Looked up from germline, CDR1 is MRHNA and CDR2 is SNTAGT. Trimming pared 2 bases from V and 8 bases from J, leaving 18 bases between. In nucleotides, the CDR3 is TGTGCCAGCAGTGACCCCGTTAAGATTCCCTGGGGCTACACCTTC. Its protein product is CASSDPVKIPWGYTF.